This TCR beta chain was identified in a study of cytomegalovirus exposure and HLA in healthy donors. Use of 60 Vbeta and 13 Jbeta primers characterized the PCR. Assay used: immunoSEQ multiplex PCR; TCRdb lists only in-frame clones, some missing. The repertoire holds fewer than 150,000 clones, with over 60% as singletons. Study conclusions and caveats: In vitro assays verified that a few CMV-associated chains recognized CMV antigens specifically. An analysis done earlier found most TCR beta V segments productive about 87% or about 30% of the time.

Looked up from germline, CDR1 is DFQATT and CDR2 is SNEGSKA (reference sequence). Between the trimmed V and J ends, which lost 5 bases and 10 bases, there was a span of 15 bases. CDR3 length: 11 amino acids. As regards this clone: What it binds is unknown.

Each donor was healthy, and each was a bone marrow donor. The sample comprised PBMCs. The gene calls are TRBV20-1 and TRBJ2-7, with D unresolved. The sequence derives from a man under 40 in good health and CMV-seronegative. CDR3 DNA: TGCAGTGCTGAGAGGTTGGTAACCCAGTACTTC. It codes for CSAERLVTQYF.